These T cell receptor beta chains were read from a single sample in a study of T cells in Graves' hyperthyroidism and ophthalmopathy. TCRdb re-derived calls from the multiplex PCR reads in MiXCR, one entry per CDR3 protein. The table includes a few hundred thousand distinct CDR3 sequences, roughly 15% detected once. The specimen was blood. The receptors originated from a middle-aged woman with Graves' hyperthyroidism that later progressed to Graves' ophthalmopathy. Both conserved end residues are part of each CDR3. Not all rows give a size; the values are once, few, many and, for expanded clones, a class.

TRBV19	many	TRBJ2-7	CASRQTGSYRYEQYF
TRBV28	-	TRBJ2-1	CASSLIRGGFIDEQFF
TRBV20-1	many	TRBJ2-1	CSAERATSGLARNEQFF
TRBV19	many	TRBJ1-1	CASSINRGTEAFF
TRBV5-1	many	TRBJ2-2	CASSLGLAGVSGELFF
TRBV6-1	many	TRBJ2-7	CASRDFSYEQYF
TRBV5-1	many	TRBJ1-2	CASSAQELYGYTF
TRBV11-2	many	TRBJ2-7	CASTLYRDTHEQYF
TRBV29-1	-	TRBJ2-5	CSSQRGLQETQYF
TRBV9	-	TRBJ2-2	CASSVYETGELFF
TRBV20-1	many	TRBJ2-5	CSARGRTSGQETQYF
TRBV7-9	many	TRBJ2-5	CASSSGQGVGETQYF
TRBV20-1	many	TRBJ2-7	CSARRLAGVTHEQYF
TRBV6-2/TRBV6-3	many	TRBJ1-6	CASSYAGQGYSPLHF
TRBV24-1	many	TRBJ2-7	CATAQDAYEQYF
TRBV24-1	many	TRBJ2-3	CATMAGVQDTQYF